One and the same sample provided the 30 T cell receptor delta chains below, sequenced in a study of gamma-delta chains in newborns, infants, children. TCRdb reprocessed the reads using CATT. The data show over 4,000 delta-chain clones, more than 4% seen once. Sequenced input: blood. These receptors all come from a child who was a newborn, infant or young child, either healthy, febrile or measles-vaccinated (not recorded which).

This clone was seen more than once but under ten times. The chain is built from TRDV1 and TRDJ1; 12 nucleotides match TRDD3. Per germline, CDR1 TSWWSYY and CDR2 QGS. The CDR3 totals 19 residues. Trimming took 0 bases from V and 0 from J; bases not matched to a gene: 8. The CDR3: CALGELKLGDTSYTDKLIF. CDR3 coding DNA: TGTGCTCTTGGGGAACTAAAGCTGGGGGATACGTCGTACACCGATAAACTCATCTTT.

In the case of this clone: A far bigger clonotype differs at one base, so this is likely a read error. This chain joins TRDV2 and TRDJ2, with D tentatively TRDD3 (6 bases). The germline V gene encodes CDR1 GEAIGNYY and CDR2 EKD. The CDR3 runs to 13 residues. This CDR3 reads CACVTWGTAQLFF. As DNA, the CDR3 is TGTGCCTGTGTCACCTGGGGGACAGCACAACTCTTCTTT.

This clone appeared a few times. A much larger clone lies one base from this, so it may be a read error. CDR3 region: CACDPLMGEYADKLIF. The DNA of the CDR3 is TGTGCCTGTGACCCACTAATGGGGGAGTACGCCGATAAACTCATCTTT. J is TRDJ1 and V is TRDV2; 7 bases align to TRDD3. Germline V gene lookup returns CDR1 GEAIGNYY and CDR2 EKD. Trimming cost V 3 bases and J 3 bases; bases outside gene matches: 12. This CDR3 contains 16 residues.

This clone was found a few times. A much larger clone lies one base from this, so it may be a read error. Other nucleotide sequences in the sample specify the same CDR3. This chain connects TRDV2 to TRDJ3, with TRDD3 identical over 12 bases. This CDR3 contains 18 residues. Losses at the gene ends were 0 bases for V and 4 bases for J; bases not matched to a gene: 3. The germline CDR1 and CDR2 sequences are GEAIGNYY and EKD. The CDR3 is CACDTVLGDTWDTRQMFF. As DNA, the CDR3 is TGTGCCTGTGACACCGTACTGGGGGATACTTGGGACACCCGACAGATGTTTTTC.

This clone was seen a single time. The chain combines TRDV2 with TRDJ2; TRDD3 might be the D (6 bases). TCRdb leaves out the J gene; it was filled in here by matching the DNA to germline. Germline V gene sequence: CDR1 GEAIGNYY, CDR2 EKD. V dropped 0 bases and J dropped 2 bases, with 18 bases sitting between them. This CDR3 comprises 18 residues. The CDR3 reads CACDTGGTDKALTAQLFF. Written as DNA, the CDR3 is TGTGCCTGTGACACCGGGGGGACGGACAAAGCGTTGACAGCACAACTCTTCTTT.

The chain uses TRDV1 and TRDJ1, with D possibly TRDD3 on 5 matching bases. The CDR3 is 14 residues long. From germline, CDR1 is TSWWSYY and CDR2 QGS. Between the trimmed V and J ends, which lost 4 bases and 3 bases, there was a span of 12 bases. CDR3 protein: CALGVPPGADKLIF. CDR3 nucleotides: TGTGCTCTTGGGGTCCCCCCGGGGGCCGATAAACTCATCTTT.

CDR3 region: CALGELGFLLTDKLIF. CDR3 in DNA: TGTGCTCTTGGGGAACTGGGGTTCCTACTCACCGATAAACTCATCTTT. This rearrangement joins TRDV1 to TRDJ1, with 7 bases that match TRDD2. No J gene was available from TCRdb, and it was assigned here by a germline match of the DNA. The CDR3 loop spans 16 amino acids. V shed 0 bases and J 1 base; nucleotides not matched to a gene: 5. Germline loops: CDR1 TSWWSYY, CDR2 QGS.

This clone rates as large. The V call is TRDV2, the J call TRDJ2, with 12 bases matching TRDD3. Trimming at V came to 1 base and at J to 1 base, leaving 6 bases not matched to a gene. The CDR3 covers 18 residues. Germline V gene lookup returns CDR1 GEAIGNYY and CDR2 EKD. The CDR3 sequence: CACDTLGDTEGLTAQLFF. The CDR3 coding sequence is TGTGCCTGTGACACGCTGGGGGATACGGAGGGTTTGACAGCACAACTCTTCTTT.

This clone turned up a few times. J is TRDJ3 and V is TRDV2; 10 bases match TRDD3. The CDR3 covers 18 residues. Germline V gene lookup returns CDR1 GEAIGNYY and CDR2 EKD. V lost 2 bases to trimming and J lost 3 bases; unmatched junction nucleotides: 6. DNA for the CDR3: TGTGCCTGTGACATTGGGGGATACCGGAACTGGGACACCCGACAGATGTTTTTC. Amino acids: CACDIGGYRNWDTRQMFF.

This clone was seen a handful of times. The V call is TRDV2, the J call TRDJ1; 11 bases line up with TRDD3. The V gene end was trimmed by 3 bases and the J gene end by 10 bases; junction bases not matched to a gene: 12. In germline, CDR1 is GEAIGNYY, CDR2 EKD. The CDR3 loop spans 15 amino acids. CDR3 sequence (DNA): TGTGCCTGTGACGCCGGTTGGGGGATACGCCGGAGACTCATCTTT. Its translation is CACDAGWGIRRRLIF.

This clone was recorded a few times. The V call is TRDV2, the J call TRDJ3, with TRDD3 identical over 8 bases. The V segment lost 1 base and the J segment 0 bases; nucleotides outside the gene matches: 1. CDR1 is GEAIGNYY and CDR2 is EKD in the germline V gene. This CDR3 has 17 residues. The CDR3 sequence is CACDTLGGSWDTRQMFF. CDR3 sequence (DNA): TGTGCCTGTGACACACTGGGGGGCTCCTGGGACACCCGACAGATGTTTTTC.

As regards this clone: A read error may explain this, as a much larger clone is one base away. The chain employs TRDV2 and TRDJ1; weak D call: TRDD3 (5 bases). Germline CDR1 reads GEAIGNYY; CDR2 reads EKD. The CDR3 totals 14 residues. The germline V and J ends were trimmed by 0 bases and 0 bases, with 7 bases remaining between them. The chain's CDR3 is CACDTGEYTDKLIF. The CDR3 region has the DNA TGTGCCTGTGACACCGGGGAATACACCGATAAACTCATCTTT.

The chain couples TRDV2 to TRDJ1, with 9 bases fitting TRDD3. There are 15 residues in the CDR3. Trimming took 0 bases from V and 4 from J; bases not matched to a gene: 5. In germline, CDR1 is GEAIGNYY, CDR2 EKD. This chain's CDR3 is CACDTGGGYRDKLIF. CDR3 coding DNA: TGTGCCTGTGACACCGGGGGGGGATACCGCGATAAACTCATCTTT.

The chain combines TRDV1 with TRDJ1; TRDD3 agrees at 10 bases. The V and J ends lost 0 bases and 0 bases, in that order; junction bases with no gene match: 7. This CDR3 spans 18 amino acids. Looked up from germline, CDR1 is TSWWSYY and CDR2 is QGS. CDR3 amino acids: CALGELARTGGYTDKLIF. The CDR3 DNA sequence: TGTGCTCTTGGGGAACTAGCCCGAACTGGGGGATACACCGATAAACTCATCTTT.

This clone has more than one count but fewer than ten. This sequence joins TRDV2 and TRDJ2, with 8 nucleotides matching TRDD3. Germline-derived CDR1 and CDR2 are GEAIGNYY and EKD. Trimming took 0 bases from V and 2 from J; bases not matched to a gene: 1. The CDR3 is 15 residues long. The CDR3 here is CACDTWGYLTAQLFF. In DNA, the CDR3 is TGTGCCTGTGACACCTGGGGATACTTGACAGCACAACTCTTCTTT.

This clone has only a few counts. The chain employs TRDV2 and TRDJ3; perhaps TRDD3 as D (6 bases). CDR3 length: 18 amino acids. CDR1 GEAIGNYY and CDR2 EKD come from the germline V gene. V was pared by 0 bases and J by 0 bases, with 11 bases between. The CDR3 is CACDTVGGLSWDTRQMFF. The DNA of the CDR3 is TGTGCCTGTGACACCGTGGGGGGCCTCTCCTGGGACACCCGACAGATGTTTTTC.

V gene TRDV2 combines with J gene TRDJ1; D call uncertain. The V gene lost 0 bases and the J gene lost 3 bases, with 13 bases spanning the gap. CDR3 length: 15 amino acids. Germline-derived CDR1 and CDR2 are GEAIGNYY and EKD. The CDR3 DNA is TGTGCCTGTGACACCGTTGGTACGCGTGCCGATAAACTCATCTTT. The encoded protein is CACDTVGTRADKLIF.

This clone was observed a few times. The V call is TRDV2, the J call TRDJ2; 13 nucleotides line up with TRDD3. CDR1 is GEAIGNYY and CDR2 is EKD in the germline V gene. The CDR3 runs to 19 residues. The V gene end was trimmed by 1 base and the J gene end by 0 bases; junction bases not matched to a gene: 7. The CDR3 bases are TGTGCCTGTGACACTTACTGGGGGATACGAGCCCCTTTGACAGCACAACTCTTCTTT. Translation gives CACDTYWGIRAPLTAQLFF.

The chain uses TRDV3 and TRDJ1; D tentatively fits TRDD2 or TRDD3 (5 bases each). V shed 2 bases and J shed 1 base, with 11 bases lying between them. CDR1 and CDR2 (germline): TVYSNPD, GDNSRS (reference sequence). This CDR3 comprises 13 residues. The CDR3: CAFPTGSTDKLIF. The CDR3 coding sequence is TGTGCCTTTCCTACTGGCTCCACCGATAAACTCATCTTT.

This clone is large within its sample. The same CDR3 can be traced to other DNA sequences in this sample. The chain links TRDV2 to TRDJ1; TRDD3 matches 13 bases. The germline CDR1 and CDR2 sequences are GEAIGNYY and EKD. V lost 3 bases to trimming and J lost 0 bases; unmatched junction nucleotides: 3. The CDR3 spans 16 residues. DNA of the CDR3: TGTGCCTGTGACGTACTGGGGGATACGTACACCGATAAACTCATCTTT. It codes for CACDVLGDTYTDKLIF.

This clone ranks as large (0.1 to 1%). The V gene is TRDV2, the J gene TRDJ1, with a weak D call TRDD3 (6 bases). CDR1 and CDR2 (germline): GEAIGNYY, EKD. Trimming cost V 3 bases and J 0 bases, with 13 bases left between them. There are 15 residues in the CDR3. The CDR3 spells CACDALLGNTDKLIF. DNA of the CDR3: TGTGCCTGTGACGCGCTACTGGGAAACACCGATAAACTCATCTTT.

CDR3 residues: CACDTRMGEWYTDKLIF. CDR3 in DNA: TGTGCCTGTGACACGAGAATGGGGGAGTGGTACACCGATAAACTCATCTTT. The J gene is TRDJ1, the V gene TRDV2, with 7 nucleotides matching TRDD3. The CDR3 loop spans 17 amino acids. V dropped 1 base and J dropped 0; count of bases not matched to a gene: 10. CDR1 is GEAIGNYY and CDR2 is EKD in the germline V gene.

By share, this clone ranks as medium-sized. DNA of the CDR3: TGTGCCTGTGACACTCTGGGGACGTTGACAGCACAACTCTTCTTT. This encodes CACDTLGTLTAQLFF. The chain carries TRDV2 and TRDJ2, with D perhaps TRDD3 (6 bases). Germline CDR1 reads GEAIGNYY; CDR2 reads EKD. The CDR3 consists of 15 residues. The V end was cut by 1 base, the J end by 2 bases, with 10 bases between.

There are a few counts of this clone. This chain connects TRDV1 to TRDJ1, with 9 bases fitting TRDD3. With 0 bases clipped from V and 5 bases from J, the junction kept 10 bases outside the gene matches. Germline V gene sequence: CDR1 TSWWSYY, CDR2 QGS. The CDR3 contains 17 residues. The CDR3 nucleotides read TGTGCTCTTGGGGAACTAACGGGGATACGCGCGGGGGATAAACTCATCTTT. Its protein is CALGELTGIRAGDKLIF.

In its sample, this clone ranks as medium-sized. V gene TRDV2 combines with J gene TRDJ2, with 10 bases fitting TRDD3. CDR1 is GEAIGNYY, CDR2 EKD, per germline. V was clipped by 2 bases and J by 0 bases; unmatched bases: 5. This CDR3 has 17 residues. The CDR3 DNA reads TGTGCCTGTGACATACTGGGGGATGGGGCTTTGACAGCACAACTCTTCTTT. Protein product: CACDILGDGALTAQLFF.

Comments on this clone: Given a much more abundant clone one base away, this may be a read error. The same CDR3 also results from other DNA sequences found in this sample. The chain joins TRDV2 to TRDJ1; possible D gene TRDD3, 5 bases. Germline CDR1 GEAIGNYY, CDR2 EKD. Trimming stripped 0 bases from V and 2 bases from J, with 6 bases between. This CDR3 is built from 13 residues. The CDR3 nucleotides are TGTGCCTGTGACACCTGGGGTACCGATAAACTCATCTTT. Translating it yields CACDTWGTDKLIF.

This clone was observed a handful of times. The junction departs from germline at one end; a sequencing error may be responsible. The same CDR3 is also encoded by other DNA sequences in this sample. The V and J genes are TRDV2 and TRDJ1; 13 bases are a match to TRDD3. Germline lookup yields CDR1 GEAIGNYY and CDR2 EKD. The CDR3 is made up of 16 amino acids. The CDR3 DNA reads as TGTGCCTGTGACATACTGGGGGATACGCGCACCGATAAACTTATCTTT. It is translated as CACDILGDTRTDKLIF.

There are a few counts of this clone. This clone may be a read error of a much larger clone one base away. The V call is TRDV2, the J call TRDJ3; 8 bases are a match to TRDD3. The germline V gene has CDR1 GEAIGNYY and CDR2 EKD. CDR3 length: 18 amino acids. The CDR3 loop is CACDTGWGSSWDTRQVFF. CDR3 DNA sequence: TGTGCCTGTGACACCGGCTGGGGGAGCTCCTGGGACACCCGACAGGTGTTTTTC.

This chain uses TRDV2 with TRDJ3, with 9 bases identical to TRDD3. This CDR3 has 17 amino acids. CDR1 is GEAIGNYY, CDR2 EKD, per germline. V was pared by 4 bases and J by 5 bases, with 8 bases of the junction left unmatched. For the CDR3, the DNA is TGTGCCTGTGAAGCGGTGGGGGATAACCGGGACACCCGACAGATGTTTTTC. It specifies CACEAVGDNRDTRQMFF.

The CDR3 loop reads CAFSSWGMTAQLFF. The CDR3 nucleotides are TGTGCCTTTAGCTCCTGGGGAATGACAGCACAACTCTTCTTT. The chain has TRDV3 and TRDJ2; tentative D call: TRDD3 (6 bases). Germline matching of the DNA provided the J gene here, since TCRdb leaves it blank. Germline-derived CDR1 and CDR2 are TVYSNPD and GDNSRS (reference sequence). The V gene lost 0 bases and the J gene lost 3 bases, with 11 bases spanning the gap. The CDR3 contains 14 residues.